This T cell receptor beta chain was recovered during a study of OX40 agonist ivuxolimab in advanced cancers. Study observations and caveats: Some nonresponders likewise displayed low normalized T-cell clonal expansion. Some of the lowest clonal expansion was seen in partial responders at 0.1-3.0 mg/kg. The mean number of expanded clones was higher in CD8+ T cells than in CD4+.

Germline values: CDR1 LNHNV, CDR2 YYDKDF (reference sequence). J was trimmed by 3 bases and V by 9 bases; bases with no gene match: 8. The CDR3 loop spans 13 amino acids. As for this clone: Its antigen remains unknown.

Profiling relied on immunoSEQ multiplex PCR, and the TCRdb table lists in-frame clones only, not all of them. Altogether approximately 13,000 clones are present, about four fifths being singletons, with the ten largest covering around 45%. J is TRBJ2-7 and V is TRBV15, with 7 bases aligning to TRBD1. This specimen consisted of CD4+ or CD8+ T cells sorted from blood, obtained in a trial of the OX40 agonist ivuxolimab. This clonotype was sampled from an adult with an advanced solid tumor such as melanoma, head and neck, liver or kidney cancer. CDR3 residues: CATTQTGNYEQYF. CDR3 DNA sequence: TGTGCCACTACCCAGACAGGGAACTACGAGCAGTACTTC.